This T cell receptor beta chain was captured in a study of cytomegalovirus exposure and HLA in healthy donors. CDR1 is SSHAT, CDR2 FNYEAQ, per germline (reference sequence). The CDR3 totals 14 residues. The table came from immunoSEQ multiplex PCR; TCRdb's copy has only in-frame clones and leaves some out. The data hold 90,000 to 130,000 clones, with about 94% observed a single time. This clone was recorded once. One end of the junction varies from germline; a read error may be responsible. This receptor was obtained from a woman aged 18-35 years in good health and CMV-seronegative. The chain uses TRBV7-7 and TRBJ2-3; 10 nucleotides agree with TRBD1. The source material was PBMCs. DNA for the CDR3: TGTGCTAGCAGCCCCGGACAGGGGGCAGATACGCAGTATTTT. Amino acid sequence: CASSPGQGADTQYF.